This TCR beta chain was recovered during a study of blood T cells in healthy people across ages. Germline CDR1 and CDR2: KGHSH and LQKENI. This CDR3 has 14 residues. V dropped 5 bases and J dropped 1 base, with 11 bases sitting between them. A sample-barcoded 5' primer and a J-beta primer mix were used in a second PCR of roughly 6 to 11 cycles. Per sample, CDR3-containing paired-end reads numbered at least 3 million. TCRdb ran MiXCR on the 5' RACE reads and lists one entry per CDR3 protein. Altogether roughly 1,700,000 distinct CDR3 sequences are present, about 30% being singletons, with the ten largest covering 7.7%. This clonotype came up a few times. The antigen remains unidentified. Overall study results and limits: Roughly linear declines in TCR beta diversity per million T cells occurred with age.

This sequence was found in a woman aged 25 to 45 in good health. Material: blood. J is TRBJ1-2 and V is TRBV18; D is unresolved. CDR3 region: CASSTPEINYGYTF. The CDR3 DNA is TGTGCCAGCTCAACCCCAGAAATTAACTATGGCTACACCTTC.